This T cell receptor (beta chain) was observed in a study of human T cells and chemical hapten exposure. Looking at the study overall: TCR yield per sample varied, mainly due to pooled library volumes. Study results and limitations: No shift was seen in TCRs above 1 in 1000 frequency with DPC sensitization. It was expanded TCRs that formed significantly more large CDR3 similarity clusters than controls did.

The sample holds a few counts of this clonotype. The antigen remains undetermined. V shed 5 bases and J shed 10 bases, with 12 bases lying between them. Germline loops: CDR1 SGHTA, CDR2 FQGNSA. The CDR3 spans 13 residues. TCRdb ran MiXCR on the RACE reads and lists one entry per CDR3 protein. The table lists more than 150,000 distinct CDR3 sequences, about 15% of them singletons. Indicated time point: patch test 1, 2 weeks after DPC sensitization. Treatment described: therapeutic diphenylcyclopropenone sensitization with weekly scalp DPC. This chain uses TRBV7-2 with TRBJ1-6; D is perhaps TRBD1 (5 bases). The clonotype originates from a woman aged 30 to 39 with alopecia areata. Some clones in this sample may be carry-over from other donors' samples. The sample consisted of whole blood, taken in connection with sensitization to the hapten diphenylcyclopropenone (DPC). CDR3 amino acids: CASSEDSRSPLHF. The CDR3 DNA reads TGTGCCAGCAGCGAAGACAGTCGGTCACCCCTCCACTTT. Full variable domain (remainder filled in from reference TRBV7-2 and TRBJ1-6): GAGVSQSPSNKVTEKGKDVELRCDPISGHTALYWYRQSLGQGLEFLIYFQGNSAPDKSGLPSDRFSAERTGGSVSTLTIQRTQQEDSAVYLCASSEDSRSPLHFGNGTRLTVT.